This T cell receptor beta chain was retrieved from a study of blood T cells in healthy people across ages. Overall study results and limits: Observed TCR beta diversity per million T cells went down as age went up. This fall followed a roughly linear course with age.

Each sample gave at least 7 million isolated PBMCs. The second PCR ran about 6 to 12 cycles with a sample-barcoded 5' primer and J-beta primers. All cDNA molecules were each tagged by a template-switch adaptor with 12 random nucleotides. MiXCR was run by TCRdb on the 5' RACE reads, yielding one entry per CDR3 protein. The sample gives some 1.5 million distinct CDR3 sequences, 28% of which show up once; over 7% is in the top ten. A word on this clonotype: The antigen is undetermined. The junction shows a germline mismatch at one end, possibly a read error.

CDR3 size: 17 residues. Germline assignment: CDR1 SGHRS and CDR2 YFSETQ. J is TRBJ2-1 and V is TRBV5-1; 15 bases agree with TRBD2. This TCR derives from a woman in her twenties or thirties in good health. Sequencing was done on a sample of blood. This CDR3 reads CANSPGLAGGPYNEQFF. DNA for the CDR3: TGCGCCAACAGCCCCGGACTAGCGGGGGGGCCGTACAATGAGCAGTTCTTC.